One sample yielded the 4 T cell receptor beta chains listed below, sequenced in a study of human T cells and chemical hapten exposure. This sample's time point: patch test 1, 2 weeks after DPC sensitization. Treatment defined: therapeutic diphenylcyclopropenone sensitization with weekly scalp DPC. Via MiXCR, TCRdb re-called the RACE reads, giving one row per CDR3 protein. This table holds 95,000 to 100,000 distinct CDR3 sequences, roughly 12% found once. The starting material was whole blood, obtained in connection with sensitization to the hapten diphenylcyclopropenone (DPC). Source of these receptors: a woman between 40 and 55 years old with alopecia areata. Some clones in this sample may be carry-over from other donors' samples.

This clonotype was counted only a few times. V usage is TRBV6-5 and J usage is TRBJ2-1; D perhaps matches TRBD2 (6 bases). The CDR3 is 11 residues long. V was shortened by 9 bases and J by 4 bases, with 7 bases between the two germline ends. Looked up from germline, CDR1 is MNHEY and CDR2 is SVGAGI. CDR3 in amino acids: CARRDYNEQFF. The CDR3 DNA reads as TGTGCCAGGCGGGATTACAATGAGCAGTTCTTC.

This clonotype turned up a few times. The gene calls are TRBV7-3 and TRBJ2-6; D is unclear. V shed 5 bases and J shed 8 bases, with 16 bases lying between them. Looked up from germline, CDR1 is SGHTA and CDR2 is FQGTGA. The length of the CDR3 is 15 residues. The CDR3 DNA reads as TGTGCCAGCAGCCCTTATGTCGACTGGACCAACGTCCTGACTTTC. Translation gives CASSPYVDWTNVLTF.

The table lists this clonotype with many counts. The chain employs TRBV6-5 and TRBJ1-6; D gene uncertain. The CDR3 runs 16 residues. V lost 4 bases and J 0 bases, leaving 10 bases between the germline ends. The germline gives CDR1 MNHEY, CDR2 SVGAGI. The CDR3 is CASSFDWRSYNSPLHF. DNA for the CDR3: TGTGCCAGCAGTTTCGACTGGCGCTCCTATAATTCACCCCTCCACTTT.

This clonotype was seen only a few times. V is TRBV6-5 and J is TRBJ1-1; the D is unclear. CDR3 length equals 13 residues. CDR1 and CDR2 from the germline V gene are MNHEY and SVGAGI. V was shortened by 8 bases and J by 4 bases, with 14 bases between the two germline ends. CDR3 in amino acids: CASVRPGGTEAFF. The DNA for the CDR3 is TGTGCCAGCGTAAGACCGGGTGGCACTGAAGCTTTCTTT.